The 32 T cell receptor beta chains reported below all come from one sample, sequenced in a study of beta chain features in type 1 diabetes. TCRB transcripts that were expressed got sequenced, as all of the isolated RNA had been reverse transcribed. Method: immunoSEQ multiplex PCR; TCRdb's copy keeps in-frame clones and lacks some. The data contain some 500,000 clones, about an eighth of them seen just once; the ten biggest clones take up about 0.042%. The sequenced sample was naive CD4+ T cells from blood. The receptors were gathered from a woman aged 18-30 years in good health.

The V and J genes are TRBV6-5 and TRBJ1-1, with D perhaps matching TRBD1 (6 bases). This CDR3 comprises 15 residues. Germline CDR1 reads MNHEY; CDR2 reads SVGAGI. The ends were cut back, 4 bases at V and 0 bases at J, with 12 bases in the middle. The CDR3 DNA sequence: TGTGCCAGCAGTTCAACAGGGACGTTGAACACTGAAGCTTTCTTT. This encodes CASSSTGTLNTEAFF.

In its sample, this clone was seen a few times. J is TRBJ2-1 and V is TRBV7-3, with 8 bases lining up with TRBD1. The CDR3 contains 14 residues. Germline V CDR1 and CDR2: SGHTA, FQGTGA. The J segment lost 6 bases and the V segment lost 5 bases, leaving 6 bases of the junction unmatched. The CDR3 loop reads CASSGRTGSNEQFF. CDR3 DNA sequence: TGTGCCAGCAGCGGTAGGACAGGGAGCAATGAGCAGTTCTTC.

Worth noting for this clone: A much more abundant neighbour one base away suggests this may be a read error. J is TRBJ2-3 and V is TRBV7-2; D remains ambiguous. Trimming took off 5 bases at V and 3 bases at J, with 6 bases between the two ends. Per germline, CDR1 SGHTA and CDR2 FQGNSA. This CDR3 region has 12 residues. CDR3 DNA: TGTGCCAGCAGCCCAGAAACAGATACGCAGTATTTT. Translating gives CASSPETDTQYF.

On this clone: Other DNA sequences in this sample translate to the same CDR3. The chain couples TRBV7-2 to TRBJ2-2; D possibly corresponds to TRBD1 (5 bases). From germline, CDR1 is SGHTA and CDR2 FQGNSA. The CDR3 contains 14 residues. V was clipped by 2 bases and J by 6 bases, with 10 bases between them. The CDR3 sequence: CASSLRQGPGELFF. The CDR3 DNA reads TGTGCCAGCAGCTTAAGGCAGGGTCCCGGGGAGCTGTTTTTT.

The V gene is TRBV27, the J gene TRBJ1-5, with D unresolved. From germline, CDR1 is MNHEY and CDR2 SMNVEV (reference sequence). This CDR3 comprises 16 residues. Between the trimmed V and J ends, which lost 7 bases and 4 bases, there was a span of 20 bases. CDR3 amino acids: CASTPGWGGTNQPQHF. CDR3 coding DNA: TGTGCCAGCACCCCGGGATGGGGAGGAACGAATCAGCCCCAGCATTTT.

There are a few counts of this clone. This chain joins TRBV7-9 and TRBJ2-3; 14 bases map to TRBD2. The CDR3 has 17 residues. The germline CDR1 and CDR2 sequences are SEHNR and FQNEAQ (reference sequence). The V and J ends lost 4 bases and 0 bases, in that order; junction bases with no gene match: 3. CDR3 nucleotide sequence: TGTGCCAGCAGCTCCGGACTAGCGGGGGGTAGCACAGATACGCAGTATTTT. It is translated as CASSSGLAGGSTDTQYF.

The sample holds a few counts of this clone. The rearrangement joins TRBV6-4 to TRBJ1-5, with D perhaps TRBD1 (6 bases). The germline V gene encodes CDR1 MRHNA and CDR2 SNTAGT. V dropped 6 bases and J dropped 0 bases, with 12 bases sitting between them. The CDR3 loop spans 15 amino acids. CDR3 loop: CASRVDSYSNQPQHF. CDR3 bases: TGTGCCAGCAGGGTGGACAGCTATAGCAATCAGCCCCAGCATTTT.

The chain combines TRBV7-2 with TRBJ2-2; a possible D gene is TRBD2 (6 bases). This CDR3 is built from 17 residues. The ends were cut back, 6 bases at V and 4 bases at J, with 21 bases in the middle. The germline V gene has CDR1 SGHTA and CDR2 FQGNSA. CDR3 in amino acids: CASSQRPGTPSTGELFF. Written as DNA, the CDR3 is TGTGCCAGCAGTCAACGGCCAGGGACTCCTTCCACCGGGGAGCTGTTTTTT.

This clone was recorded a few times. The rearrangement uses TRBV7-2 and TRBJ2-5; D is undetermined. The CDR3 consists of 12 residues. The germline CDR1 and CDR2 sequences are SGHTA and FQGNSA. Trimming cost V 11 bases and J 4 bases, with 14 bases left between them. The CDR3 spells CAVRSSLETQYF. The DNA for the CDR3 is TGTGCCGTTCGCTCCTCGCTAGAGACCCAGTACTTC.

This clone came up many times. The chain is built from TRBV29-1 and TRBJ1-1, with D perhaps TRBD1 (6 bases). There are 14 residues in the CDR3. Germline V gene data show CDR1 as SQVTM and CDR2 as ANQGSEA. The V gene lost 4 bases and the J gene lost 2 bases, with 14 bases spanning the gap. The CDR3 DNA follows: TGCAGCGTTGCCGTGCAGGGGCTAAACACTGAAGCTTTCTTT. It encodes CSVAVQGLNTEAFF. Filled out from reference TRBV29-1 and TRBJ1-1, the complete variable domain reads SAVISQKPSRDICQRGTSLTIQCQVDSQVTMMFWYRQQPGQSLTLIATANQGSEATYESGFVIDKFPISRPNLTFSTLTVSNMSPEDSSIYLCSVAVQGLNTEAFFGQGTRLTVV.

This clone was observed a few times. In DNA form, the CDR3 reads TGTGCCAGCAGCCGCCACGGGACAGGGGGCTTGGATGAGCAGTTCTTC. It is translated as CASSRHGTGGLDEQFF. The chain recombines TRBV11-2 with TRBJ2-1, with 12 bases lining up with TRBD1. The junction had 10 bases not matched to a gene; V was cut back by 5 bases and J by 8 bases. The germline gives CDR1 SGHAT, CDR2 FQNNGV. CDR3 length equals 16 residues.

In this sample, this clone turned up a few times. The chain couples TRBV7-9 to TRBJ2-2; D uncertain. V lost 5 bases and J lost 8, with 12 bases in between. The CDR3 spans 13 residues. Germline V gives CDR1 SEHNR, CDR2 FQNEAQ (reference sequence). The CDR3 bases are TGTGCCAGCAGCATAGACACACCAGGGGAGCTGTTTTTT. It translates to CASSIDTPGELFF.

This clone was seen a handful of times. V is TRBV28 and J is TRBJ2-1; tentatively, D is TRBD2 (6 bases). The CDR3 contains 15 residues. V lost 6 bases and J lost 8, with 20 bases in between. Germline V lookup: CDR1 MDHEN, CDR2 SYDVKM. CDR3 sequence (DNA): TGTGCCAGCAGGAGAGGAGGGTTTCGGAAGGATGAGCAGTTCTTC. Encoded protein: CASRRGGFRKDEQFF.

This clone was picked up a small number of times. The DNA of the CDR3 is TGCGCCAGCAGCCAACAGGGTCTTAGCTCCTACGAGCAGTACTTC. Translated: CASSQQGLSSYEQYF. The V gene is TRBV4-3, the J gene TRBJ2-7; D possibly corresponds to TRBD1 (5 bases). The CDR3 runs to 15 residues. Germline-derived CDR1 and CDR2 are LGHNA and YSLEER. V was shortened by 2 bases and J by 0 bases, with 11 bases between the two germline ends.

The chain couples TRBV15 to TRBJ1-2, with 9 bases identical to TRBD1. With 5 bases clipped from V and 4 bases from J, the junction kept 5 bases outside the gene matches. The CDR3 contains 14 residues. CDR1 is LNHNV and CDR2 is YYDKDF in the germline V gene (reference sequence). In DNA form, the CDR3 reads TGTGCCACCAGCCGGGGGGGACAGGGCTATGGCTACACCTTC. Translating it yields CATSRGGQGYGYTF.

This clone was seen a few times. The rearrangement joins TRBV30 to TRBJ1-2; D is perhaps TRBD1 (6 bases). The V end was cut by 2 bases, the J end by 4 bases, with 14 bases between. The CDR3 runs to 14 residues. Germline CDR1 is GTSNPN and CDR2 is SVGIG (reference sequence). Here the CDR3 reads CAWSPQAGVYGYTF. CDR3 sequence (DNA): TGTGCCTGGAGTCCCCAGGCAGGGGTCTATGGCTACACCTTC.

J is TRBJ2-4 and V is TRBV5-4; TRBD2 matches at 7 bases. CDR1 is SGHNT and CDR2 is YYREEE in the germline V gene (reference sequence). This CDR3 is 15 amino acids long. The junction had 13 bases not matched to a gene; V was cut back by 6 bases and J by 7 bases. The CDR3 nucleotides read TGTGCCAGCACCACCGGCGGGGGACTGGGGAACATTCAGTACTTC. The encoded protein is CASTTGGGLGNIQYF.

This sequence joins TRBV30 and TRBJ1-3, with TRBD1 matching over 8 bases. Trimming at V came to 4 bases and at J to 2 bases, leaving 7 bases not matched to a gene. Per the germline V gene, CDR1 is GTSNPN and CDR2 is SVGIG (reference sequence). This CDR3 contains 15 residues. The CDR3 DNA follows: TGTGCCTGGAAGCTAACAGGGGGTGCTGGAAACACCATATATTTT. This sequence encodes CAWKLTGGAGNTIYF.

This clone was counted between two and nine times. This chain links TRBV30 with TRBJ1-5; 8 positions match TRBD1. V gave up 0 bases and J gave up 5 bases; unmatched junction bases: 12. This CDR3 is built from 17 residues. Germline assignment: CDR1 GTSNPN and CDR2 SVGIG (reference sequence). As DNA, the CDR3 is TGTGCCTGGAGTGTAATTGGGGTGACAGGGGCAGATCAGCCCCAGCATTTT. As protein: CAWSVIGVTGADQPQHF.

This rearrangement joins TRBV30 to TRBJ1-1; 8 bases align to TRBD1. CDR1 is GTSNPN and CDR2 is SVGIG in the germline V gene (reference sequence). V was clipped by 0 bases and J by 2 bases; unmatched bases: 2. The length of the CDR3 is 14 residues. CDR3 protein: CAWSVPGGNTEAFF. DNA for the CDR3: TGTGCCTGGAGTGTCCCAGGGGGCAACACTGAAGCTTTCTTT.

This clone has just a few counts. The gene calls are TRBV30 and TRBJ1-1; D is perhaps TRBD1 (6 bases). Trimming left V 3 bases short and J 7 bases short, with 21 bases between. CDR1 and CDR2 (germline): GTSNPN, SVGIG (reference sequence). The CDR3 has 15 residues. This CDR3 reads CAWSPSGTLRFEAFF. In DNA, the CDR3 is TGTGCCTGGAGCCCAAGCGGGACACTTAGGTTTGAAGCTTTCTTT.

This clone was counted only a few times. Other nucleotide sequences in the sample specify the same CDR3. This chain connects TRBV5-1 to TRBJ2-5, with no clear D. V dropped 2 bases and J dropped 3 bases, with 5 bases sitting between them. The CDR3 loop spans 12 amino acids. In germline, CDR1 is SGHRS, CDR2 YFSETQ. The CDR3 DNA reads TGCGCCAGCAGCTTTGGAGAAGAGACCCAGTACTTC. Its translation: CASSFGEETQYF. The full variable domain, its missing parts supplied by reference TRBV5-1 and TRBJ2-5, is KAGVTQTPRYLIKTRGQQVTLSCSPISGHRSVSWYQQTPGQGLQFLFEYFSETQRNKGNFPGRFSGRQFSNSRSEMNVSTLELGDSALYLCASSFGEETQYFGPGTRLLVL.

This clone has more than one count but fewer than ten. The chain carries TRBV7-9 and TRBJ1-5, with 10 bases identical to TRBD1. CDR3 length equals 15 residues. The junction had 3 bases not matched to a gene; V was cut back by 5 bases and J by 2 bases. CDR1 and CDR2 (germline): SEHNR, FQNEAQ (reference sequence). CDR3 nucleotide sequence: TGTGCCAGCAGCATAGGGACAGGGGGCAATCAGCCCCAGCATTTT. Protein sequence: CASSIGTGGNQPQHF.

This clone was found a few times. The CDR3 DNA is TGTGCCAGCAGCCCTGACAGAGCAGAGACCCAGTACTTC. Residues: CASSPDRAETQYF. The gene calls are TRBV7-9 and TRBJ2-5, with D maybe TRBD1 (5 bases). This CDR3 comprises 13 residues. Germline CDR1 SEHNR, CDR2 FQNEAQ (reference sequence). V gave up 5 bases and J gave up 4 bases, with 11 bases separating them.

The chain combines TRBV7-2 with TRBJ2-7; D may be TRBD1 or TRBD2 (5 bases each). The germline gives CDR1 SGHTA, CDR2 FQGNSA. The length of the CDR3 is 14 residues. The V end lost 5 bases, the J end lost 2 bases, and 13 bases lay between the germline ends. The CDR3 DNA sequence: TGTGCCAGCAGCCCGTGGGACGAGCCCTACGAGCAGTACTTC. Residues: CASSPWDEPYEQYF.

V gene TRBV9 combines with J gene TRBJ2-2; D might be TRBD1 (5 bases). The CDR3 has 15 amino acids. Trimming cost V 0 bases and J 5 bases, with 11 bases left between them. The germline gives CDR1 SGDLS, CDR2 YYNGEE. As DNA, the CDR3 is TGTGCCAGCAGCGTAGCTTCACAGGCTACCGGGGAGCTGTTTTTT. This sequence encodes CASSVASQATGELFF. The whole variable domain, remainder taken from reference TRBV9 and TRBJ2-2, is DSGVTQTPKHLITATGQRVTLRCSPRSGDLSVYWYQQSLDQGLQFLIQYYNGEERAKGNILERFSAQQFPDLHSELNLSSLELGDSALYFCASSVASQATGELFFGEGSRLTVL.

This chain uses TRBV29-1 with TRBJ1-5; 8 bases map to TRBD1. The CDR3 loop spans 12 amino acids. Germline CDR1 reads SQVTM; CDR2 reads ANQGSEA. The CDR3 region has the DNA TGCAGTGCAGGGGGCTCCAATCAGCCCCAGCATTTT. Amino acids: CSAGGSNQPQHF.

The gene calls are TRBV5-1 and TRBJ1-6, with D perhaps matching TRBD1 (6 bases). The V end lost 0 bases, the J end lost 8 bases, and 6 bases lay between the germline ends. Germline CDR1 and CDR2: SGHRS and YFSETQ. The CDR3 totals 13 residues. The CDR3, as DNA: TGCGCCAGCAGCTTGGGGACAGATTCACCCCTCCACTTT. Translated: CASSLGTDSPLHF.

This clone appeared a few times. The V gene is TRBV7-2, the J gene TRBJ2-3, with D possibly matching TRBD2 (5 bases). V lost 1 base to trimming and J lost 5 bases, with 16 bases between them. Germline lookup yields CDR1 SGHTA and CDR2 FQGNSA. The CDR3 loop spans 16 amino acids. CDR3 sequence reads: CASSLVSAIAGDTQYF. CDR3 nucleotide sequence: TGTGCCAGCAGCTTAGTTTCTGCTATCGCGGGAGATACGCAGTATTTT.

This chain uses TRBV19 with TRBJ1-6, with D perhaps TRBD1 (6 bases). With 4 bases removed from V and 5 bases from J, the gap between germline ends came to 12 bases. The V gene's germline CDR1 is LNHDA and CDR2 SQIVND (reference sequence). This CDR3 is built from 15 residues. CDR3 in DNA: TGTGCCAGTAGTACCAAGGGGGACCATAATTCACCCCTCCACTTT. Its translation is CASSTKGDHNSPLHF.

This clone was seen a few times. V is TRBV9 and J is TRBJ1-2; maybe TRBD1 (6 bases). Germline V CDR1 and CDR2: SGDLS, YYNGEE. V shed 0 bases and J shed 4 bases, with 10 bases lying between them. The CDR3 covers 14 residues. The CDR3 here is CASSVGTGTYGYTF. The CDR3 DNA follows: TGTGCCAGCAGCGTAGGTACAGGGACCTATGGCTACACCTTC.

The rearrangement uses TRBV30 and TRBJ1-2; D may be TRBD1 (6 bases). The CDR3 is made up of 14 amino acids. V dropped 2 bases and J dropped 2 bases, with 12 bases sitting between them. Germline loops: CDR1 GTSNPN, CDR2 SVGIG (reference sequence). This CDR3 is CAWSRRQENYGYTF. CDR3 in DNA: TGTGCCTGGAGTAGACGACAGGAGAACTATGGCTACACCTTC.